These 13 T cell receptor beta chains were all obtained from the same sample, sequenced in a study of technical replicates of blood from a handful of donors. Assay used: immunoSEQ multiplex PCR; TCRdb lists only in-frame clones, some missing. The table has under 85,000 clones, 80% to 95% seen once. Sequencing used T cells isolated from PBMCs. The receptors shown here come from a human donor in good health. Some clones in this sample may be carry-over from other donors' samples.

This chain links TRBV7-9 with TRBJ2-1, with a weak D call TRBD2 (5 bases). From germline, CDR1 is SEHNR and CDR2 FQNEAQ (reference sequence). This CDR3 is built from 15 residues. Trimming stripped 5 bases from V and 6 bases from J, with 17 bases between. The CDR3 region has the DNA TGTGCCAGCAGCCCCCCGGAGGCCACGGGCAATGAGCAGTTCTTC. It yields the protein CASSPPEATGNEQFF.

The chain couples TRBV29-1 to TRBJ1-2; TRBD1 matches 8 bases. Germline V gene sequence: CDR1 SQVTM, CDR2 ANQGSEA. The CDR3 has 13 residues. After removal of 6 bases from V and 4 bases from J, the junction contained 7 bases not matched to a gene. The DNA for the CDR3 is TGCAGCGTCAAGACAGGGGAGAGCTATGGCTACACCTTC. It specifies CSVKTGESYGYTF.

This clone was observed a single time. This chain uses TRBV2 with TRBJ2-7; 12 bases align to TRBD2. CDR1 SNHLY and CDR2 FYNNEI come from the germline V gene. The J segment lost 2 bases and the V segment lost 6 bases, leaving 8 bases of the junction unmatched. The CDR3 loop spans 16 amino acids. The CDR3 nucleotides read TGTGCCAGCAGGTCACTAGCGGGAGGTGTGACCTACGAGCAGTACTTC. Translating gives CASRSLAGGVTYEQYF.

V is TRBV7-2 and J is TRBJ1-5; a possible D gene is TRBD1 (5 bases). Deletions cut 5 bases from V and 3 bases from J, with 20 bases between. This CDR3 region has 17 residues. The germline V gene has CDR1 SGHTA and CDR2 FQGNSA. The CDR3 region is CASSQEQRSGPNQPQHF. Written as DNA, the CDR3 is TGTGCCAGCAGCCAAGAACAAAGGTCAGGGCCCAATCAGCCCCAGCATTTT.

The chain recombines TRBV25-1 with TRBJ2-3, with a tentative D call TRBD1 (5 bases). The CDR3 contains 14 residues. The V end was cut by 6 bases, the J end by 2 bases, with 12 bases between. CDR1 is MGHDK, CDR2 SYGVNS, per germline. DNA for the CDR3: TGTGCCAGCAGCGCAGGGATGCCCACAGATACGCAGTATTTT. Translation gives CASSAGMPTDTQYF.

The chain uses TRBV9 and TRBJ2-1; 10 nucleotides line up with TRBD2. Germline V gene data show CDR1 as SGDLS and CDR2 as YYNGEE. The CDR3 runs 19 residues. The J segment lost 2 bases and the V segment lost 3 bases, leaving 14 bases of the junction unmatched. This chain's CDR3 is CASSAGVSSGSEPYNEQFF. CDR3 nucleotide sequence: TGTGCCAGCAGCGCAGGAGTTTCTAGCGGGAGTGAGCCCTACAATGAGCAGTTCTTC. Variable domain in full (rest from reference TRBV9 and TRBJ2-1): DSGVTQTPKHLITATGQRVTLRCSPRSGDLSVYWYQQSLDQGLQFLIQYYNGEERAKGNILERFSAQQFPDLHSELNLSSLELGDSALYFCASSAGVSSGSEPYNEQFFGPGTRLTVL.

The chain employs TRBV14 and TRBJ2-1, with D perhaps TRBD2 (5 bases). The germline gives CDR1 SGHDN, CDR2 FVKESK. The CDR3 length is 13 residues. With 0 bases removed from V and 9 bases from J, the gap between germline ends came to 9 bases. In nucleotides, the CDR3 is TGTGCCAGCAGCCAAGAGCCGGGGATTGAGCAGTTCTTC. Protein sequence: CASSQEPGIEQFF. Together with reference TRBV14 and TRBJ2-1, the CDR3 gives the full variable domain: EAGVTQFPSHSVIEKGQTVTLRCDPISGHDNLYWYRRVMGKEIKFLLHFVKESKQDESGMPNNRFLAERTGGTYSTLKVQPAELEDSGVYFCASSQEPGIEQFFGPGTRLTVL.

V usage is TRBV27 and J usage is TRBJ2-5; 8 bases are shared with TRBD2. CDR1 and CDR2 from the germline V gene are MNHEY and SMNVEV (reference sequence). After removal of 8 bases from V and 2 bases from J, the junction contained 4 bases not matched to a gene. This CDR3 contains 13 residues. Here the CDR3 DNA reads TGTGCCAGCGGTATAGCGGGGCAAGAGACCCAGTACTTC. Residues: CASGIAGQETQYF.

The rearrangement joins TRBV4-1 to TRBJ1-3; D is ambiguous. The CDR3 covers 17 residues. Germline CDR1 and CDR2: MGHRA and YSYEKL. Trimming shortened V by 4 bases and J by 0 bases, and 16 bases separated the two germline ends. The DNA for the CDR3 is TGCGCCAGCAGCCTAGTTAGGAGTACTTTCTCTGGAAACACCATATATTTT. Translating gives CASSLVRSTFSGNTIYF.

The V and J genes are TRBV9 and TRBJ2-7, with D perhaps TRBD2 (6 bases). Germline values: CDR1 SGDLS, CDR2 YYNGEE. The germline V and J ends were trimmed by 2 bases and 0 bases, with 12 bases remaining between them. This CDR3 is built from 15 residues. CDR3 nucleotides: TGTGCCAGCAGCGTCACCTTCGGGAGCTCCTACGAGCAGTACTTC. It codes for CASSVTFGSSYEQYF.

The V gene is TRBV9, the J gene TRBJ1-1, with D possibly being TRBD1 (5 bases). Germline V gene sequence: CDR1 SGDLS, CDR2 YYNGEE. This CDR3 contains 14 residues. Trimming removed 3 bases at V and 4 bases at J, with 13 bases between. This CDR3 reads CASSASPGSTEAFF. Here the CDR3 DNA reads TGTGCCAGCAGCGCCAGCCCAGGGTCCACTGAAGCTTTCTTT.

The rearrangement links TRBV6-5 to TRBJ1-2, with D possibly matching TRBD1 (6 bases). CDR3 length: 15 amino acids. CDR1 is MNHEY and CDR2 is SVGAGI in the germline V gene. The V and J ends lost 3 bases and 4 bases respectively, with 15 bases between them. CDR3 DNA sequence: TGTGCCAGCAGTTATTGGACACAGGGTAGCTATGGCTACACCTTC. Translating gives CASSYWTQGSYGYTF.

This chain connects TRBV28 to TRBJ2-1; 7 bases are shared with TRBD2. V trimming: 7 bases; J trimming: 0 bases; junction bases outside the gene matches: 3. The CDR3 spans 14 residues. Per germline, CDR1 MDHEN and CDR2 SYDVKM. The CDR3 nucleotides are TGTGCCAGCAAAACGGGGGGCTCCTACAATGAGCAGTTCTTC. It yields the protein CASKTGGSYNEQFF.